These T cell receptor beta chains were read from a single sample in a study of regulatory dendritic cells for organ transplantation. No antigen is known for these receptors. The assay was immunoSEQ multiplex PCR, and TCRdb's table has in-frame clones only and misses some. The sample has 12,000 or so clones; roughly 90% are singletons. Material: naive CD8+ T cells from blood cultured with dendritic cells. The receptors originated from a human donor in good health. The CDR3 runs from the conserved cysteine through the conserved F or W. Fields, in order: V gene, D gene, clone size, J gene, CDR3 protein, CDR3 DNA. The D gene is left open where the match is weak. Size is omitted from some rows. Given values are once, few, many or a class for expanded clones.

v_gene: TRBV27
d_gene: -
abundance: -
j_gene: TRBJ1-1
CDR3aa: CASSSTLQYTFF
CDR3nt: TGTGCCAGCAGCTCAACCCTCCAATATACTTTCTTT

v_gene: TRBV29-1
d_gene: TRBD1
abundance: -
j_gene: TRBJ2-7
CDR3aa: CSVTGRDSPYEQYF
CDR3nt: TGCAGCGTCACCGGCCGGGACAGCCCCTACGAGCAGTACTTC

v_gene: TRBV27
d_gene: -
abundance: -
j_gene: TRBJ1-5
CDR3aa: CASSTGGSNQPQHF
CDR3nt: TGTGCCAGCAGTACGGGGGGGAGCAATCAGCCCCAGCATTTT

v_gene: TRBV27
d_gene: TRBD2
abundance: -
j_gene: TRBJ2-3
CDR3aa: CASSLWLAGTDTQYF
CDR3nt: TGTGCCAGCAGTTTATGGCTAGCGGGCACAGATACGCAGTATTTT

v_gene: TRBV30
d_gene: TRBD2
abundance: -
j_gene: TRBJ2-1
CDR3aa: CAWSVLAGGPNEQFF
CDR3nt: TGTGCCTGGAGTGTCCTAGCGGGAGGGCCGAACGAGCAGTTCTTC

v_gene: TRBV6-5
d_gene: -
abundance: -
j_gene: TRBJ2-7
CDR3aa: CASSYSGPYEQYF
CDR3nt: TGTGCCAGCAGTTATTCAGGGCCCTACGAGCAGTACTTC

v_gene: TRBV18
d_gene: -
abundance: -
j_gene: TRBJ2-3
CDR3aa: CASSTPSEVTDTQYF
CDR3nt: TGTGCCAGCTCTACGCCAAGCGAGGTCACAGATACGCAGTATTTT

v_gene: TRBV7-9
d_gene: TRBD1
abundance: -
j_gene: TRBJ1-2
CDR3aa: CASSFLSGTGYGYTF
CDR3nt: TGTGCCAGCAGCTTTTTGTCGGGGACAGGCTATGGCTACACCTTC

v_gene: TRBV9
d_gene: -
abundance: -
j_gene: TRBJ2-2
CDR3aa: CASSVGGVTGELFF
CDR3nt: TGTGCCAGCAGCGTAGGAGGCGTCACCGGGGAGCTGTTTTTT

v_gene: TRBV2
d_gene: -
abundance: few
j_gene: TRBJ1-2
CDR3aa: CASSGRGLLYGYTF
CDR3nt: TGTGCCAGCTCGGGACGGGGACTCCTATATGGCTACACCTTC

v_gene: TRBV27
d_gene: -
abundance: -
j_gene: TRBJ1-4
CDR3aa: CASSWAGANEKLFF
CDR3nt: TGTGCCAGCAGTTGGGCCGGAGCGAATGAAAAACTGTTTTTT

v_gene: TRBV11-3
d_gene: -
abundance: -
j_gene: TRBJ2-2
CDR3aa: CASGINTGELFF
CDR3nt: TGTGCCAGCGGGATAAACACCGGGGAGCTGTTTTTT

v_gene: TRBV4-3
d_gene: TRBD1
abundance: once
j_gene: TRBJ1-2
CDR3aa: CASSPGQGLSVYGYTF
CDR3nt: TGCGCCAGCAGCCCAGGACAGGGGTTGTCTGTCTATGGCTACACCTTC

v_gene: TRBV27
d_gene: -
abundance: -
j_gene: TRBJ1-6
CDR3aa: CASSLYRPQGINSPLHF
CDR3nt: TGTGCCAGCAGTTTATACCGCCCACAGGGAATAAATTCACCCCTCCACTTT

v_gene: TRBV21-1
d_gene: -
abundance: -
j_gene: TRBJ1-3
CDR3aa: CASRAVQHARNTIYF
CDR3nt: TGTGCCAGCAGAGCGGTACAACACGCACGAAACACCATATATTTT

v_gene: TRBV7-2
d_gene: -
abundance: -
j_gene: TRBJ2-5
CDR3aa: CASSEGGWRRRIETQYF
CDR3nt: TGTGCCAGCAGCGAAGGCGGGTGGAGAAGGAGGATCGAGACCCAGTACTTC

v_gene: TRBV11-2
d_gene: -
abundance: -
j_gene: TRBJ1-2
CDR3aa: CASSLFSGATRVYGYTF
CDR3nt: TGTGCCAGCAGCTTATTTTCTGGGGCTACTCGGGTATATGGCTACACCTTC

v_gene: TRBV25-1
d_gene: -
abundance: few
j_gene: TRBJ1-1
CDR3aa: CASSEFPHSNTEAFF
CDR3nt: TGTGCCAGCAGTGAATTTCCTCATTCGAACACTGAAGCTTTCTTT

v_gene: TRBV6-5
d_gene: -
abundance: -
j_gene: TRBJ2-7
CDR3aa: CASSYSIGSSKTF
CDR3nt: TGTGCCAGCAGTTACTCGATCGGCTCTAGTAAAACATTC

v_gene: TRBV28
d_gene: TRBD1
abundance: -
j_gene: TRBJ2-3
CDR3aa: CASSLSTGDLSTDTQYF
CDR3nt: TGTGCCAGCAGTTTGTCAACAGGGGACCTTAGCACAGATACGCAGTATTTT

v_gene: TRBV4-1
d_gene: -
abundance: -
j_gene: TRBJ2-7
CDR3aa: CASSPSLRAYEQYF
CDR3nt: TGCGCCAGCAGCCCTAGTCTGCGGGCGTACGAGCAGTACTTC

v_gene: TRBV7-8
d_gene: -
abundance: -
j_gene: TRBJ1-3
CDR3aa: CASSFGPGVQISGNTIYF
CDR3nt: TGTGCCAGCAGCTTTGGTCCCGGGGTACAGATCTCTGGAAACACCATATATTTT